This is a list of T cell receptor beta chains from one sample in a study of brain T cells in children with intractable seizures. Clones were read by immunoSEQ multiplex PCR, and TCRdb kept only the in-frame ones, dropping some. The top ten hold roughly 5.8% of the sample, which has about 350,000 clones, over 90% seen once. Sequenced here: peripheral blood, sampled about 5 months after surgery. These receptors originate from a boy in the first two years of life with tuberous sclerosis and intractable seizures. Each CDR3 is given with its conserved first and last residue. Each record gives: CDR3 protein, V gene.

CASSEFLGTGTAYEQYF	TRBV25-1
CASRSIASGDDTQYF	TRBV11-2
CATSDLDRAGNTIYF	TRBV24-1
CASSLPGQGYGYTF	TRBV11-2
CAWSVTALAGNTIYF	TRBV30
CASSPDRSQGTF	TRBV28
CASSLGGPVETQYF	TRBV5-1
CASSLAGGITEAFF	TRBV5-1
CASSSLAGHSYEQYF	TRBV7-8
CASSVGDSLNQPQHF	TRBV2
CASSLILAGGLNYEQYF	TRBV5-6
CASSVAAGGRTDTQYF	TRBV9
CASSPTGPSNTEAFF	TRBV18
CASSLGTTGGYTF	TRBV5-4
CSASSGGLQETQYF	TRBV20-1
CASTPGTWTNSPLHF	TRBV19
CASSLNNLAGEYF	TRBV13
CASSLQETQYF	TRBV7-2
CAINRDTGTEAFF	TRBV10-3
CASSYTDWNSYEQYF	TRBV6-2/TRBV6-3
CAISVSGGNTGELFF	TRBV10-3
CASSQASGVGYYEQYF	TRBV3-1/TRBV3-2
CASSYGQGIGNTIYF	TRBV28
CASSQDTLAGGLITNTGELFF	TRBV4-2
CASSPTMGDEQYF	TRBV14
CASSAGGGAFETQYF	TRBV9
CASSQKTSGSYNEQFF	TRBV3-1/TRBV3-2
CASSQVGLAGGHTGELFF	TRBV3-1/TRBV3-2
CASVEWTGSYEQYF	TRBV28
CASRETDSTNEKLFF	TRBV9
CASSPTGGGIAGNTIYF	TRBV5-1
CASSSGTGVNGYTF	TRBV27